Presented here are 6 T cell receptor beta chains from one specimen sequenced in a study of blood T cell repertoires in COVID-19. The assay was immunoSEQ multiplex PCR, and TCRdb's table has in-frame clones only and misses some. The sample has around 170,000 clones, approximately 90% seen once. The sequencing input was peripheral blood. The receptors derive from a man aged 60 to 75 with acute or convalescent COVID-19.

This chain connects TRBV6-5 to TRBJ2-1, with D perhaps matching TRBD1 (6 bases). The CDR3 has 11 amino acids. V lost 6 bases to trimming and J lost 8 bases, with 8 bases between them. Germline-derived CDR1 and CDR2 are MNHEY and SVGAGI. The CDR3 sequence is CASSPGDEQFF. Here the CDR3 DNA reads TGTGCCAGCAGCCCAGGGGATGAGCAGTTCTTC.

The chain employs TRBV6-6 and TRBJ2-7; 8 bases agree with TRBD1. CDR1 and CDR2 from the germline V gene are MNHNY and SVGAGI (reference sequence). The length of the CDR3 is 13 residues. V dropped 8 bases and J dropped 7; count of bases not matched to a gene: 10. The CDR3 region is CASGDQGAREQYV. Here the CDR3 DNA reads TGTGCCAGCGGGGATCAGGGGGCGCGGGAGCAGTACGTC.

This clone was counted only a few times. The chain carries TRBV7-3 and TRBJ2-2; D possibly corresponds to TRBD2 (6 bases). The CDR3 sequence is 16 residues long. The V gene lost 4 bases and the J gene lost 1 base, with 13 bases spanning the gap. Germline V gene data show CDR1 as SGHTA and CDR2 as FQGTGA. The chain's CDR3 is CASSWGTPQNTGELFF. The CDR3 DNA sequence: TGTGCCAGCAGCTGGGGGACTCCTCAGAACACCGGGGAGCTGTTTTTT.

This clone was counted a few times. This chain uses TRBV7-2 with TRBJ2-7; D possibly corresponds to TRBD2 (6 bases). CDR3 size: 14 residues. From germline, CDR1 is SGHTA and CDR2 FQGNSA. With 5 bases removed from V and 0 bases from J, the gap between germline ends came to 11 bases. The CDR3 region has the DNA TGTGCCAGCAGCCCCGGGACTGGCTCCTACGAGCAGTACTTC. This gives the protein CASSPGTGSYEQYF.

The V call is TRBV30, the J call TRBJ1-2; 8 bases agree with TRBD1. From germline, CDR1 is GTSNPN and CDR2 SVGIG (reference sequence). This CDR3 region has 15 residues. The J segment lost 8 bases and the V segment lost 0 bases, leaving 11 bases of the junction unmatched. CDR3: CAWSVEGRGQGGYTF. Written as DNA, the CDR3 is TGTGCCTGGAGTGTAGAGGGCAGGGGGCAGGGAGGCTACACCTTC. The full variable domain, in which reference TRBV30 and TRBJ1-2 provide the parts outside the CDR3, is SQTIHQWPATLVQPVGSPLSLECTVEGTSNPNLYWYRQAAGRGLQLLFYSVGIGQISSEVPQNLSASRPQDRQFILSSKKLLLSDSGFYLCAWSVEGRGQGGYTFGSGTRLTVV.

The chain joins TRBV30 to TRBJ1-5, with 12 bases fitting TRBD1. The V gene's germline CDR1 is GTSNPN and CDR2 SVGIG (reference sequence). The CDR3 length is 14 residues. Losses at the gene ends were 5 bases for V and 4 bases for J; bases not matched to a gene: 3. CDR3 coding DNA: TGTGCCTGGGAGGGACAGGGGGCAAATCAGCCCCAGCATTTT. This translates into CAWEGQGANQPQHF.